The source of this T cell receptor (beta chain) is a study of blood T cell repertoires in COVID-19. Study-level background: The United States, Italy and Spain were the sources of the acute and convalescent COVID-19 samples. Nucleic acid was either cDNA or gDNA, and it came from T cells, B-cell-depleted T cells, or PBMCs.

Germline V lookup: CDR1 SQVTM, CDR2 ANQGSEA. V was clipped by 7 bases and J by 0 bases; unmatched bases: 5. The CDR3 sequence is 13 residues long. Original analysis: Amplification with reference gene primers provided the estimates of nucleated cell counts. Here immunoSEQ multiplex PCR was the method, and the copy in TCRdb shows in-frame clones only, minus some. That table gives V, J and clone size, and the DNA gave D and trimming. Of approximately 70,000 clones listed, around four fifths are singletons. This clonotype originated in a woman in her fifties or sixties with acute or convalescent COVID-19. The sequenced material came from peripheral blood. V gene TRBV29-1 combines with J gene TRBJ1-1, with 7 positions matching TRBD1. The CDR3 sequence: CSAWGQLNTEAFF. DNA of the CDR3: TGCAGCGCTTGGGGACAGCTGAACACTGAAGCTTTCTTT.